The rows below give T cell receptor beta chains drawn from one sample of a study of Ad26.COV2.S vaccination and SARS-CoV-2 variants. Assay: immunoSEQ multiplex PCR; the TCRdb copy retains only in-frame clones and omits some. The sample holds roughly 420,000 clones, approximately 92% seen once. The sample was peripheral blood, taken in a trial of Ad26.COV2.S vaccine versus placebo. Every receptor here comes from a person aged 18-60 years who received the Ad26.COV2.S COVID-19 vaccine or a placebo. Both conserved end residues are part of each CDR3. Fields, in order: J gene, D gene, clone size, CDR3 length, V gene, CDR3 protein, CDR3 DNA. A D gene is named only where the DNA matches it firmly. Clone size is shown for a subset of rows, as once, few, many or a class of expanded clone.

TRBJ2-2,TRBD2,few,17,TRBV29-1,CSVVMGPGGSATGELFF,TGCAGCGTTGTAATGGGACCGGGAGGGTCAGCAACCGGGGAGCTGTTTTTT
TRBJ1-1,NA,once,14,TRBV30,CAWSVINGNTEAFF,TGTGCCTGGAGTGTAATCAATGGGAACACTGAAGCTTTCTTT
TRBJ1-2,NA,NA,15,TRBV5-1,CASSYYLRDGSLWTF,TGCGCCAGCAGTTACTACCTCCGGGACGGATCCTTGTGGACCTTC
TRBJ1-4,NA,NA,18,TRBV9,CASSPFPGGNGYGEKLFF,TGTGCCAGCAGCCCTTTTCCGGGGGGGAATGGATATGGTGAAAAACTGTTTTTT
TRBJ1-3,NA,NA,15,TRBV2,CASKVLGALGNTIYF,TGTGCCAGCAAGGTCTTAGGGGCGCTTGGAAACACCATATATTTT
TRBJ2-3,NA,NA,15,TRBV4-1,CASKGVRRPTDTQYF,TGCGCCAGCAAGGGGGTTCGGCGACCTACAGATACGCAGTATTTT
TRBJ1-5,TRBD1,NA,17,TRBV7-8,CASSLVTGVVGNQPQHF,TGTGCCAGCAGCTTAGTTACAGGGGTTGTAGGCAATCAGCCCCAGCATTTT
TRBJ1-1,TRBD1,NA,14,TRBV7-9,CASRTGTANTEAFF,TGTGCCAGCAGGACCGGGACAGCGAACACTGAAGCTTTCTTT
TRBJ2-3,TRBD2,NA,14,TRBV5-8,CASRGGRVTDTQYF,TGTGCCAGCAGAGGCGGGAGGGTTACAGATACGCAGTATTTT
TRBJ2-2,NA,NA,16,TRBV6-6,CASSNQGLRNTGELFF,TGTGCCAGCAGTAACCAGGGTCTTCGGAACACCGGGGAGCTGTTTTTT
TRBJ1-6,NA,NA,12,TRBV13,CASSLGYSPLHF,TGTGCCAGCAGCTTAGGCTATTCACCCCTCCACTTT
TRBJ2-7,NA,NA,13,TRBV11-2,CASSLWISDEQYF,TGTGCCAGCAGCTTGTGGATCAGTGACGAGCAGTACTTC
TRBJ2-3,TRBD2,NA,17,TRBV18,CASSASLAGVGADTQYF,TGTGCCAGCTCAGCCTCTCTAGCGGGAGTAGGCGCAGATACGCAGTATTTT
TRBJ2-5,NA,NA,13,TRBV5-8,CASSGDWVGTQYF,TGTGCCAGCAGCGGTGATTGGGTTGGGACCCAGTACTTC
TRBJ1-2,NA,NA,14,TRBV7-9,CASLDAGSNYGYTF,TGTGCCAGCCTCGACGCAGGAAGTAACTATGGCTACACCTTC
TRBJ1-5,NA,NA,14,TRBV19,CASSQGYSNQPQHF,TGTGCCAGTAGTCAAGGGTATAGCAATCAGCCCCAGCATTTT
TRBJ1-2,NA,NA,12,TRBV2,CASRPDGYGYTF,TGTGCCAGCAGACCCGACGGCTATGGCTACACCTTC
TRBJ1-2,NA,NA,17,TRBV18,CASSPAPTGIRPHGYTF,TGTGCCAGCTCACCAGCCCCCACAGGGATCCGGCCCCATGGCTACACCTTC
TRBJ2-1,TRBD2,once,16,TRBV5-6,CASSLDRGGDYNEQFF,TGTGCCAGCAGCTTGGACCGGGGGGGAGACTACAATGAGCAGTTCTTC
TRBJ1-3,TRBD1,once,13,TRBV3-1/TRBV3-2,CASGTGSGNTIYF,TGTGCCAGCGGGACAGGATCAGGAAACACCATATATTTT
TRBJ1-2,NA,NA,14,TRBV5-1,CASSLGTANYGYTF,TGCGCCAGCAGCTTGGGGACAGCTAACTATGGCTACACCTTC
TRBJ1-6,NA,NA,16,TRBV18,CASSPLTQAGDSPLHF,TGTGCCAGCTCACCATTGACACAGGCGGGGGATTCACCCCTCCACTTT
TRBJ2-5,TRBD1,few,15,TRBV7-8,CASSLPDRGGETQYF,TGTGCCAGCAGCTTACCCGACAGGGGTGGAGAGACCCAGTACTTC
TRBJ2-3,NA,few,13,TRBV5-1,CASGSGLADTQYF,TGCGCCAGCGGATCGGGACTCGCAGATACGCAGTATTTT
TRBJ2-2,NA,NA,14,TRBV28,CASSSGRGTGELFF,TGTGCCAGCAGTTCCGGACGGGGCACCGGGGAGCTGTTTTTT
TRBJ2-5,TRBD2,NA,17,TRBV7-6,CASSLAASSGYQETQYF,TGTGCCAGCAGCTTAGCGGCCTCTAGCGGGTACCAAGAGACCCAGTACTTC
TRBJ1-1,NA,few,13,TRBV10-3,CAISGTAGTEAFF,TGTGCCATCAGTGGGACAGCAGGCACTGAAGCTTTCTTT
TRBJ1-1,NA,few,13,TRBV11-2,CASSVGRGRGANF,TGTGCCAGCAGCGTAGGGCGGGGGCGCGGGGCCAACTTT
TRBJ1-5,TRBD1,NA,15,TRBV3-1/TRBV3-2,CASSQSETGGSPQHF,TGTGCCAGCAGCCAGTCGGAGACAGGGGGCTCGCCCCAGCATTTT
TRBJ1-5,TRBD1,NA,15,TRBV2,CASSRRQGGNQPQHF,TGTGCCAGCAGTAGAAGACAGGGAGGCAATCAGCCCCAGCATTTT
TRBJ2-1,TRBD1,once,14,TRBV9,CASSSGTGGSEQFF,TGTGCCAGCAGCTCCGGGACAGGGGGCTCTGAGCAGTTCTTC
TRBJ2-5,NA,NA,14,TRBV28,CASSSSGYQETQYF,TGTGCCAGCAGTTCGAGCGGCTATCAAGAGACCCAGTACTTC
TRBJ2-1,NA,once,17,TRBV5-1,CASSSNPRGGSYNEQFF,TGCGCCAGCAGCTCTAATCCGAGGGGGGGCTCCTACAATGAGCAGTTCTTC
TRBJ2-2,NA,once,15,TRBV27,CASSLMIGSTGELFF,TGTGCCAGCAGTTTAATGATAGGCAGCACCGGGGAGCTGTTTTTT
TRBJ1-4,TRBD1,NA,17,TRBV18,CASSPSLEGASNEKLFF,TGTGCCAGCTCACCAAGTTTAGAGGGGGCATCTAATGAAAAACTGTTTTTT
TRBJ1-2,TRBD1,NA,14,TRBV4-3,CASSHTDRANGYTF,TGCGCCAGCAGCCACACAGACAGGGCTAATGGCTACACCTTC
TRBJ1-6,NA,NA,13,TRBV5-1,CASSPKGDSPLHF,TGCGCCAGCAGCCCCAAGGGGGATTCACCCCTCCACTTT
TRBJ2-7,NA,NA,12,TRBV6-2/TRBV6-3,CASSYRLYEQYF,TGTGCCAGCAGTTACAGGCTCTACGAGCAGTACTTC
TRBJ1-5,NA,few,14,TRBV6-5,CASTRRAGTQPQHF,TGTGCCAGCACCCGGCGGGCAGGGACTCAGCCCCAGCATTTT
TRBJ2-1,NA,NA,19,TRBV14,CASSHHGTSWGGWDNEQFF,TGTGCCAGCAGCCACCACGGGACTTCGTGGGGTGGGTGGGACAATGAGCAGTTCTTC
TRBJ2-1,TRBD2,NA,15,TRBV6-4,CASRKLAGANNEQFF,TGTGCCAGCAGGAAGCTAGCGGGGGCAAACAATGAGCAGTTCTTC
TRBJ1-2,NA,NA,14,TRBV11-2,CASSLSRSNYGYTF,TGTGCCAGCAGCTTAAGCCGGTCTAACTATGGCTACACCTTC
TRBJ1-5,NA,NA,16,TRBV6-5,CASSYRRDRPYQPQHF,TGTGCCAGCAGTTACCGTCGGGACCGGCCGTATCAGCCCCAGCATTTT
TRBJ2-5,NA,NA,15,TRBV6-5,CASSPGTPAGETQYF,TGTGCCAGCAGTCCCGGGACTCCCGCAGGGGAGACCCAGTACTTC
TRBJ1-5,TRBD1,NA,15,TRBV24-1,CATAAGQEGRQPQHF,TGTGCCACCGCCGCGGGACAGGAAGGGCGACAGCCCCAGCATTTT
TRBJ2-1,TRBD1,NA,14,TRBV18,CASSPRDRFDEQFF,TGTGCCAGCTCACCTAGGGACAGGTTCGATGAGCAGTTCTTC